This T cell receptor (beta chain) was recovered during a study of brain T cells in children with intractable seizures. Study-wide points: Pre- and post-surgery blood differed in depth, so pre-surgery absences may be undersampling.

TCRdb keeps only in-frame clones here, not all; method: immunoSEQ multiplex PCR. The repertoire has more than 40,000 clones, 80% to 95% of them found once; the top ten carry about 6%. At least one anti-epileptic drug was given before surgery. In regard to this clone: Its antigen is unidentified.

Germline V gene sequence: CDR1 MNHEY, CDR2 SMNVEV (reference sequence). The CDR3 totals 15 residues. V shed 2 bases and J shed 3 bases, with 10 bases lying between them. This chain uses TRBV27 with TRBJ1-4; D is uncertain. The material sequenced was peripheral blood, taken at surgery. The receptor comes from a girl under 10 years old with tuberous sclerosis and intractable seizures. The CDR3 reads CASSLNPGANEKLFF. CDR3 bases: TGTGCCAGCAGTTTAAATCCCGGGGCTAATGAAAAACTGTTTTTT.